This TCR beta chain was profiled in a study of cytomegalovirus exposure and HLA in healthy donors. It was with 60 Vbeta and 13 Jbeta primers that the PCR ran. Some clones are missing from TCRdb's copy, which holds only in-frame ones; the method was immunoSEQ multiplex PCR. The sample includes about 190,000 clones, more than 70% seen only once; the top ten take about 4.8%. The sample holds a few counts of this clone. It was healthy bone marrow donors who served as donors. The CDR3 has 16 amino acids. Germline assignment: CDR1 LNHDA and CDR2 SQIVND (reference sequence). Trimming removed 9 bases at V and 0 bases at J, with 18 bases between.

This chain connects TRBV19 to TRBJ1-5, with D tentatively TRBD1 (5 bases). The material sequenced was PBMCs. The sequence derives from a man aged 25 to 45 in good health and CMV-seropositive. As DNA, the CDR3 is TGTGCCAGCCACCCTTCGGGGACTGGTAGCAATCAGCCCCAGCATTTT. Translating it yields CASHPSGTGSNQPQHF.